This note documents a single T cell receptor (beta chain) sequence. This entry is derived from a study of CD8 T cells in Susac syndrome. V gave up 5 bases and J gave up 5 bases, with 8 bases separating them. From germline, CDR1 is SGHRS and CDR2 YFSETQ. CDR3 length: 12 amino acids. Random hexamers primed reverse transcription of about 0.45 to 1 ug RNA. Multiplex immunoSEQ PCR targeted 54 Vbeta and 13 Jbeta TCR beta segments. TCRdb re-called the immunoSEQ multiplex PCR reads with MiXCR, one entry per CDR3 protein. This sample yields fewer than 200,000 distinct CDR3 sequences, of which approximately 95% are seen a single time; around 0.096% belongs to the top ten. TCR beta sequences were obtained from blood CD8+ and CD4+ T cells. TEMRA cells were FACS-enriched, unlike CD8+ and CD4+ T cells, which were negatively isolated.

This receptor was taken from a human donor in good health. The V gene is TRBV5-1, the J gene TRBJ2-1, with D possibly matching TRBD2 (6 bases). The sequencing input was CD4+ T cells from PBMCs. The CDR3 reads CASRREHNEQFF. In DNA, the CDR3 is TGCGCCAGCAGGCGGGAACACAATGAGCAGTTCTTC.